Following are 30 T cell receptor beta chains from one sample sequenced in a study of blood T cell repertoires in COVID-19. Repertoires were generated with immunoSEQ multiplex PCR, while TCRdb's copy carries only in-frame clones and drops some. Of approximately 230,000 clones listed, roughly 80% are singletons. Sequencing was done on a sample of peripheral blood. The receptors were sampled from a man older than 75 with acute or convalescent COVID-19.

The chain links TRBV5-1 to TRBJ1-5; 9 bases fit TRBD1. V trimming: 4 bases; J trimming: 6 bases; junction bases outside the gene matches: 8. The CDR3 is made up of 15 amino acids. The germline V gene has CDR1 SGHRS and CDR2 YFSETQ. DNA for the CDR3: TGCGCCAGCAGCACTACAGGGGGCGCGGGTCAGCCCCAGCATTTT. It yields the protein CASSTTGGAGQPQHF.

The chain joins TRBV11-1 to TRBJ2-3; weak D call: TRBD1 (6 bases). The CDR3 spans 15 residues. V gave up 4 bases and J gave up 0 bases, with 11 bases separating them. CDR1 and CDR2 from the germline V gene are SGHAT and FQDESV (reference sequence). CDR3: CASSSGVLSTDTQYF. The CDR3 DNA reads as TGTGCCAGCAGCTCAGGGGTTCTGAGCACAGATACGCAGTATTTT.

The DNA for the CDR3 is TGTGCCATCAGTACCGGGACTAGCGGGAGTTATGAGCAGTTCTTC. It yields the protein CAISTGTSGSYEQFF. The rearrangement links TRBV10-3 to TRBJ2-1; 14 bases map to TRBD2. Germline V gene data show CDR1 as ENHRY and CDR2 as SYGVKD. CDR3 length equals 15 residues. The ends lost 5 bases at V and 8 bases at J; junction bases unmatched: 5.

This chain joins TRBV30 and TRBJ2-5; a weak D match, TRBD2 (6 bases). This CDR3 comprises 12 residues. CDR1 and CDR2 from the germline V gene are GTSNPN and SVGIG (reference sequence). V gave up 8 bases and J gave up 5 bases, with 15 bases separating them. CDR3 coding DNA: TGTGCCCGGGGGATAGTTGGGGAGACCCAGTACTTC. Translation: CARGIVGETQYF.

This chain uses TRBV27 with TRBJ1-5, with D tentatively TRBD1 (6 bases). V was pared by 1 base and J by 8 bases, with 12 bases between. The CDR3 is 14 amino acids. Germline CDR1 MNHEY, CDR2 SMNVEV (reference sequence). CDR3 region: CASSLLRGLEPQHF. The CDR3, as DNA: TGTGCCAGCAGTTTATTGCGGGGGCTCGAGCCCCAGCATTTT.

V and J are TRBV5-1 and TRBJ2-1; 7 bases are a match to TRBD1. V shed 0 bases and J 2 bases; nucleotides not matched to a gene: 8. The CDR3 loop spans 17 amino acids. CDR1 SGHRS and CDR2 YFSETQ come from the germline V gene. The CDR3 sequence: CASSLDRGWGTYNEQFF. CDR3 in DNA: TGCGCCAGCAGCTTGGACAGGGGTTGGGGGACCTACAATGAGCAGTTCTTC.

The chain has TRBV27 and TRBJ2-7, with D possibly being TRBD2 (5 bases). V lost 3 bases and J 0 bases, leaving 12 bases between the germline ends. The length of the CDR3 is 15 residues. Germline V lookup: CDR1 MNHEY, CDR2 SMNVEV (reference sequence). The CDR3 loop is CASSLSRGSSYEQYF. CDR3 bases: TGTGCCAGCAGTTTGTCACGAGGGTCCTCCTACGAGCAGTACTTC.

This clone was seen just once. V gene TRBV29-1 combines with J gene TRBJ1-3; D uncertain. The V end was cut by 6 bases, the J end by 9 bases, with 18 bases between. The germline V gene encodes CDR1 SQVTM and CDR2 ANQGSEA. The CDR3 covers 13 residues. DNA for the CDR3: TGCAGCGTCCACACCTTTCTAGGAGGCACCATATATTTT. Translating gives CSVHTFLGGTIYF.

This chain links TRBV6-5 with TRBJ1-6; perhaps TRBD1 as D (6 bases). The V end lost 6 bases, the J end lost 13 bases, and 19 bases lay between the germline ends. CDR1 and CDR2 from the germline V gene are MNHEY and SVGAGI. This CDR3 has 14 amino acids. The CDR3 DNA follows: TGTGCCAGCAGAACCGGGACGGGGACATCTCCCCTCCACTTT. It translates to CASRTGTGTSPLHF.

The rearrangement links TRBV5-6 to TRBJ1-4; D possibly corresponds to TRBD1 (6 bases). This CDR3 spans 15 amino acids. Germline V CDR1 and CDR2: SGHDT, YYEEEE. Trimming removed 3 bases from V and 3 bases from J, with 12 bases in between. CDR3 in DNA: TGTGCCAGCAGCTCCTCGGGGGGCGCTAATGAAAAACTGTTTTTT. Protein: CASSSSGGANEKLFF. Supplemented by reference TRBV5-6 and TRBJ1-4, the full variable domain reads DAGVTQSPTHLIKTRGQQVTLRCSPKSGHDTVSWYQQALGQGPQFIFQYYEEEERQRGNFPDRFSGHQFPNYSSELNVNALLLGDSALYLCASSSSGGANEKLFFGSGTQLSVL.

The V call is TRBV5-1, the J call TRBJ2-7; D might be TRBD2 (5 bases). This CDR3 region has 12 residues. Germline V gene sequence: CDR1 SGHRS, CDR2 YFSETQ. Trimming took off 4 bases at V and 7 bases at J, with 12 bases between the two ends. In DNA, the CDR3 is TGCGCCAGCAGCACCACAACGGGGGAGCAGTACTTC. It encodes CASSTTTGEQYF.

The rearrangement links TRBV27 to TRBJ1-3; D call uncertain. This CDR3 is built from 14 residues. V shed 5 bases and J shed 0 bases, with 8 bases lying between them. Germline CDR1 and CDR2: MNHEY and SMNVEV (reference sequence). CDR3 in DNA: TGTGCCAGCAGTCCCTCCGGCTCTGGAAACACCATATATTTT. The encoded protein is CASSPSGSGNTIYF.

The chain recombines TRBV7-2 with TRBJ1-1; tentatively, D is TRBD1 (6 bases). The CDR3 contains 13 residues. Germline CDR1 reads SGHTA; CDR2 reads FQGNSA. With 1 base removed from V and 3 bases from J, the gap between germline ends came to 6 bases. The CDR3 nucleotides are TGTGCCAGCAGCTTAGACAGGGACACTGAAGCTTTCTTT. Translating gives CASSLDRDTEAFF. Variable domain in full (rest from reference TRBV7-2 and TRBJ1-1): GAGVSQSPSNKVTEKGKDVELRCDPISGHTALYWYRQSLGQGLEFLIYFQGNSAPDKSGLPSDRFSAERTGGSVSTLTIQRTQQEDSAVYLCASSLDRDTEAFFGQGTRLTVV.

The gene calls are TRBV30 and TRBJ2-5, with a possible D match to TRBD2 (5 bases). Trimming stripped 2 bases from V and 5 bases from J, with 12 bases between. Germline V CDR1 and CDR2: GTSNPN, SVGIG (reference sequence). The CDR3 totals 13 residues. The CDR3 loop is CAWSPVGGETQYF. CDR3 DNA: TGTGCCTGGAGTCCGGTCGGCGGGGAGACCCAGTACTTC.

V gene TRBV3-1 (or the pseudogene TRBV3-2) combines with J gene TRBJ1-3; 9 bases agree with TRBD1. The CDR3 extends over 17 amino acids. V dropped 1 base and J dropped 3; count of bases not matched to a gene: 7. From germline, CDR1 is LGHDT and CDR2 YNNKEL (reference sequence). In DNA form, the CDR3 reads TGTGCCAGCAGCCAAGTTATACAGGGGGCTTTTGGAAACACCATATATTTT. As protein: CASSQVIQGAFGNTIYF.

The rearrangement joins TRBV28 to TRBJ2-2; TRBD2 matches at 13 bases. This CDR3 region has 18 residues. V lost 6 bases and J lost 6; bases outside the gene matches: 13. Germline values: CDR1 MDHEN, CDR2 SYDVKM. The CDR3 nucleotides read TGTGCCAGCAGAAAGGACTGGGGACTAGCGGGGATGTCCGGGGAGCTGTTTTTT. It is translated as CASRKDWGLAGMSGELFF.

This rearrangement joins TRBV7-2 to TRBJ2-4; D gene unclear. CDR3 length equals 14 residues. The ends were cut back, 3 bases at V and 5 bases at J, with 11 bases in the middle. Germline V gives CDR1 SGHTA, CDR2 FQGNSA. In DNA form, the CDR3 reads TGTGCCAGCAGCTTCGGCCCAGGCGAAAACATTCAGTACTTC. It translates to CASSFGPGENIQYF.

V gene TRBV6-5 combines with J gene TRBJ1-5, with D uncertain. Germline V gene data show CDR1 as MNHEY and CDR2 as SVGAGI. CDR3 size: 14 residues. The V end lost 7 bases, the J end lost 1 base, and 11 bases lay between the germline ends. The CDR3 DNA sequence: TGTGCCAGCATCCTACGAGGGAGCAATCAGCCCCAGCATTTT. Its translation: CASILRGSNQPQHF.

This rearrangement joins TRBV11-2 to TRBJ2-5; TRBD2 matches at 12 bases. Germline loops: CDR1 SGHAT, CDR2 FQNNGV. The CDR3 extends over 14 amino acids. With V trimmed by 2 bases and J by 5 bases, 0 bases remained unmatched. The CDR3 DNA sequence: TGTGCCAGCAGCTTACTAGCGGGGGGGGAGACCCAGTACTTC. Its translation: CASSLLAGGETQYF.

CDR3 residues: CASSRGQGVQPQHF. The CDR3 DNA sequence: TGTGCCAGCAGTCGCGGACAGGGCGTACAGCCCCAGCATTTT. The chain uses TRBV6-5 and TRBJ1-5; 8 bases line up with TRBD1. The J segment lost 7 bases and the V segment lost 5 bases, leaving 7 bases of the junction unmatched. CDR3 length: 14 amino acids. The germline V gene encodes CDR1 MNHEY and CDR2 SVGAGI.

CDR3 bases: TGTGCCAGCAGTTTATCTTCTAGCGGGAGGAGCTCCTACGAGCAGTACTTC. Protein sequence: CASSLSSSGRSSYEQYF. The J gene is TRBJ2-7, the V gene TRBV27, with 11 bases lining up with TRBD2. This CDR3 comprises 17 residues. V was pared by 0 bases and J by 0 bases, with 4 bases of the junction left unmatched. CDR1 and CDR2 (germline): MNHEY, SMNVEV (reference sequence).

The CDR3 coding sequence is TGTGCCTGGAGTCGGTCCTTCTACGAGCAGTACTTC. It codes for CAWSRSFYEQYF. V gene TRBV30 combines with J gene TRBJ2-7; unclear D gene. CDR3 length: 12 amino acids. The germline V and J ends were trimmed by 2 bases and 3 bases, with 8 bases remaining between them. CDR1 and CDR2 (germline): GTSNPN, SVGIG (reference sequence).

This sequence joins TRBV24-1 and TRBJ2-3, with 7 bases matching TRBD1. The CDR3 has 13 amino acids. The germline gives CDR1 KGHDR, CDR2 SFDVKD. V was pared by 0 bases and J by 9 bases, with 2 bases of the junction left unmatched. The CDR3 bases are TGTGCCACCAGTGATTTGGACAGGGACACGCAGTATTTT. As protein: CATSDLDRDTQYF.

The CDR3, as DNA: TGCGCCAGCAGCCCTTCGGGAGGGTCCCTTAGCAATCAGCCCCAGCATTTT. Its protein is CASSPSGGSLSNQPQHF. This chain uses TRBV4-1 with TRBJ1-5, with D unclear. The CDR3 covers 17 residues. V lost 4 bases, J lost 0 bases, and 16 bases lay in between. The germline V gene has CDR1 MGHRA and CDR2 YSYEKL.

V is TRBV19 and J is TRBJ2-3; 13 bases match TRBD2. Germline CDR1 LNHDA, CDR2 SQIVND (reference sequence). This CDR3 comprises 20 residues. V was clipped by 3 bases and J by 5 bases; unmatched bases: 17. DNA of the CDR3: TGTGCCAGTAGTATGGTAATGAGTGCAGGACTAGCGGGGGTACTAGATACGCAGTATTTT. It specifies CASSMVMSAGLAGVLDTQYF.

The chain employs TRBV24-1 and TRBJ1-5; no reliable D call. The CDR3 totals 14 residues. V was trimmed by 4 bases and J by 7 bases, leaving 13 bases between them. From germline, CDR1 is KGHDR and CDR2 SFDVKD. DNA for the CDR3: TGTGCCACCAGTGAGGGGAGCGCGGAGCAGCCCCAGCATTTT. Its translation is CATSEGSAEQPQHF.

This CDR3 reads CASTWGTGGPNTEAFF. CDR3 sequence (DNA): TGTGCCAGCACCTGGGGGACAGGGGGACCGAACACTGAAGCTTTCTTT. This chain joins TRBV7-2 and TRBJ1-1, with 11 bases lining up with TRBD1. Germline V gives CDR1 SGHTA, CDR2 FQGNSA. The CDR3 has 16 residues. With V trimmed by 7 bases and J by 1 base, 8 bases remained unmatched. The full variable domain, with the rest looked up from reference TRBV7-2 and TRBJ1-1, is GAGVSQSPSNKVTEKGKDVELRCDPISGHTALYWYRQSLGQGLEFLIYFQGNSAPDKSGLPSDRFSAERTGGSVSTLTIQRTQQEDSAVYLCASTWGTGGPNTEAFFGQGTRLTVV.

The chain has TRBV15 and TRBJ1-1; D unclear. The length of the CDR3 is 13 residues. V was trimmed by 0 bases and J by 6 bases, leaving 8 bases between them. Germline lookup yields CDR1 LNHNV and CDR2 YYDKDF (reference sequence). CDR3 bases: TGTGCCACCAGCAGAGATTTTCGGGCTGAAGCTTTCTTT. This codes for CATSRDFRAEAFF.

The chain has TRBV6-1 and TRBJ1-6; D not resolved. V was pared by 1 base and J by 10 bases, with 11 bases between. This CDR3 region has 14 residues. Germline lookup yields CDR1 MNHNS and CDR2 SASEGT. The CDR3 spells CASSEVQRPSPLHF. The CDR3 nucleotides are TGTGCCAGCAGTGAAGTACAGAGACCATCACCCCTCCACTTT.

This clone came up once. In DNA form, the CDR3 reads TGTGCCAGCAGTACTAGCCCCAATGAGCAGTTCTTC. It encodes CASSTSPNEQFF. The J gene is TRBJ2-1, the V gene TRBV25-1; possible D gene TRBD2, 6 bases. The CDR3 consists of 12 residues. The V gene lost 5 bases and the J gene lost 6 bases, with 8 bases spanning the gap. Germline CDR1 and CDR2: MGHDK and SYGVNS.